Each of the 30 T cell receptor beta chains below was sequenced from the same sample in a study of blood T cell repertoires in COVID-19. Some clones are missing from TCRdb's copy, which holds only in-frame ones; the method was immunoSEQ multiplex PCR. The profile shows some 250,000 clones, 75% to 90% of them singletons. The sample was PBMCs or T cells enriched from blood (not recorded which). These receptors were obtained from a woman between 45 and 60 years old who had recovered from COVID-19.

This sequence joins TRBV19 and TRBJ2-4; weak D call: TRBD2 (5 bases). The CDR3 has 15 amino acids. Trimming removed 3 bases from V and 0 bases from J, with 9 bases in between. CDR1 LNHDA and CDR2 SQIVND come from the germline V gene (reference sequence). The CDR3 loop is CASSMLALAKNIQYF. In DNA form, the CDR3 reads TGTGCCAGTAGTATGCTAGCACTAGCCAAAAACATTCAGTACTTC.

This chain links TRBV3-1 (or the pseudogene TRBV3-2) with TRBJ2-3; unclear D gene. V lost 0 bases, J lost 1 base, and 5 bases lay in between. The germline V gene has CDR1 LGHDT and CDR2 YNNKEL (reference sequence). The CDR3 is 14 amino acids. CDR3 sequence: CASSQEAGTDTQYF. The CDR3 nucleotides are TGTGCCAGCAGCCAAGAGGCGGGCACAGATACGCAGTATTTT.

The V call is TRBV11-2, the J call TRBJ2-7; perhaps TRBD1 as D (5 bases). This CDR3 comprises 14 residues. Germline loops: CDR1 SGHAT, CDR2 FQNNGV. The V and J ends lost 0 bases and 6 bases respectively, with 12 bases between them. CDR3 in DNA: TGTGCCAGCAGCTTAGAAGCAGGGATGGGCGAGCAGTACTTC. Residues: CASSLEAGMGEQYF.

This clone showed up just a few times. The V gene is TRBV3-1 (or the pseudogene TRBV3-2), the J gene TRBJ2-2; 11 positions match TRBD2. The ends lost 0 bases at V and 3 bases at J; junction bases unmatched: 9. CDR3 length: 19 amino acids. Germline V lookup: CDR1 LGHDT, CDR2 YNNKEL (reference sequence). DNA of the CDR3: TGTGCCAGCAGCCAAGAATCCTGGCTAGCGGGAGGTTACACCGGGGAGCTGTTTTTT. Amino acid sequence: CASSQESWLAGGYTGELFF.

This clone was seen once. V is TRBV13 and J is TRBJ2-3; 8 positions agree with TRBD1. The germline CDR1 and CDR2 sequences are PRHDT and FYEKMQ (reference sequence). The V gene end was trimmed by 5 bases and the J gene end by 4 bases; junction bases not matched to a gene: 11. This CDR3 spans 16 amino acids. The DNA for the CDR3 is TGTGCCAGCAGCCGAGAGAGGACAGGGTTTCCAGATACGCAGTATTTT. This encodes CASSRERTGFPDTQYF.

The J gene is TRBJ1-5, the V gene TRBV19; D not certain. This CDR3 region has 16 residues. The V end lost 6 bases, the J end lost 2 bases, and 17 bases lay between the germline ends. The germline V gene encodes CDR1 LNHDA and CDR2 SQIVND (reference sequence). CDR3 DNA sequence: TGTGCCAGTAGCCAAACCCCGAGACAACGCAATCAGCCCCAGCATTTT. It translates to CASSQTPRQRNQPQHF. The full variable domain, with the rest looked up from reference TRBV19 and TRBJ1-5, is DGGITQSPKYLFRKEGQNVTLSCEQNLNHDAMYWYRQDPGQGLRLIYYSQIVNDFQKGDIAEGYSVSREKKESFPLTVTSAQKNPTAFYLCASSQTPRQRNQPQHFGDGTRLSIL.

J is TRBJ2-1 and V is TRBV7-6; TRBD2 matches 9 bases. Germline V lookup: CDR1 SGHVS, CDR2 FNYEAQ. Trimming at V came to 2 bases and at J to 9 bases, leaving 17 bases not matched to a gene. This CDR3 region has 18 residues. CDR3 sequence (DNA): TGTGCCAGCAGCTTACGGACTAGCGACGACCTGTGGGTTGGTGAGCAGTTCTTC. Its protein product is CASSLRTSDDLWVGEQFF.

The rearrangement uses TRBV4-2 and TRBJ2-7; 11 bases agree with TRBD2. Germline CDR1 LGHNA, CDR2 YNFKEQ. Germline trimming cut 3 bases from V and 0 bases from J; bases unmatched to any gene: 4. This CDR3 comprises 16 residues. CDR3 residues: CASSHQGLADSYEQYF. The CDR3 DNA reads TGTGCCAGCAGCCATCAGGGACTAGCGGACTCCTACGAGCAGTACTTC.

This sequence joins TRBV5-1 and TRBJ1-4; D uncertain. CDR3 size: 17 residues. V lost 3 bases, J lost 3 bases, and 18 bases lay in between. The germline gives CDR1 SGHRS, CDR2 YFSETQ. As DNA, the CDR3 is TGCGCCAGCAGCTCCCAATTGTCACCTCGGGCTAATGAAAAACTGTTTTTT. It is translated as CASSSQLSPRANEKLFF. The full variable domain, rest sourced from reference TRBV5-1 and TRBJ1-4, is KAGVTQTPRYLIKTRGQQVTLSCSPISGHRSVSWYQQTPGQGLQFLFEYFSETQRNKGNFPGRFSGRQFSNSRSEMNVSTLELGDSALYLCASSSQLSPRANEKLFFGSGTQLSVL.

This clone was seen only once. The chain uses TRBV7-9 and TRBJ1-2, with D hard to call. Trimming removed 5 bases from V and 5 bases from J, with 12 bases in between. The CDR3 spans 13 residues. Germline CDR1 reads SEHNR; CDR2 reads FQNEAQ (reference sequence). CDR3 amino acids: CASSPDGIYGYTF. CDR3 coding DNA: TGTGCCAGCAGCCCCGACGGGATTTATGGCTACACCTTC.

The V call is TRBV18, the J call TRBJ2-1; tentatively, D is TRBD1 (5 bases). Germline V gene data show CDR1 as KGHSH and CDR2 as LQKENI. The CDR3 is 11 residues long. Trimming removed 8 bases at V and 8 bases at J, with 10 bases between. The CDR3 reads CASRRGDEQFF. CDR3 in DNA: TGTGCCAGCCGTAGGGGCGATGAGCAGTTCTTC.

The J gene is TRBJ2-3, the V gene TRBV7-9; 7 nucleotides match TRBD2. The CDR3 is 12 amino acids. Germline V gives CDR1 SEHNR, CDR2 FQNEAQ (reference sequence). Trimming at V came to 8 bases and at J to 6 bases, leaving 5 bases not matched to a gene. The CDR3 DNA follows: TGTGCCAGCGTATGGGAGGGCGATACGCAGTATTTT. This sequence encodes CASVWEGDTQYF.

V is TRBV28 and J is TRBJ1-1, with 8 positions matching TRBD1. Per the germline V gene, CDR1 is MDHEN and CDR2 is SYDVKM. The CDR3 is made up of 12 amino acids. V was clipped by 7 bases and J by 3 bases; unmatched bases: 1. The CDR3 region has the DNA TGTGCCAGCACACAGGGGGACACTGAAGCTTTCTTT. This codes for CASTQGDTEAFF.

The chain uses TRBV5-1 and TRBJ2-1, with 8 bases matching TRBD1. V shed 3 bases and J 9 bases; nucleotides not matched to a gene: 8. The CDR3 is 14 amino acids. The germline gives CDR1 SGHRS, CDR2 YFSETQ. The CDR3 sequence is CASSSMGQAFEQFF. CDR3 sequence (DNA): TGCGCCAGCAGCTCGATGGGACAGGCCTTTGAGCAGTTCTTC.

CDR3 residues: CASSLTGINYGYTF. CDR3 nucleotides: TGTGCCAGCAGTCTAACAGGGATTAACTATGGCTACACCTTC. The chain has TRBV28 and TRBJ1-2; perhaps TRBD1 as D (6 bases). Trimming pared 5 bases from V and 1 base from J, leaving 11 bases between. The germline gives CDR1 MDHEN, CDR2 SYDVKM. This CDR3 contains 14 residues.

The chain is built from TRBV28 and TRBJ1-5; 8 bases match TRBD1. Per the germline V gene, CDR1 is MDHEN and CDR2 is SYDVKM. The CDR3 loop spans 15 amino acids. With 4 bases clipped from V and 6 bases from J, the junction kept 8 bases outside the gene matches. In DNA form, the CDR3 reads TGTGCCAGCAGTTCCTTGACAGGGGCCGTTCAGCCCCAGCATTTT. Residues: CASSSLTGAVQPQHF.

The chain couples TRBV27 to TRBJ2-7; D perhaps matches TRBD2 (5 bases). Trimming took 6 bases from V and 4 from J, leaving 19 bases between them. This CDR3 region has 15 residues. Germline CDR1 MNHEY, CDR2 SMNVEV (reference sequence). CDR3 nucleotide sequence: TGTGCCAGCAGCCTTCTAGGGTCTAGCAAGTACGAGCAGTACTTC. It is translated as CASSLLGSSKYEQYF.

The chain is built from TRBV15 and TRBJ2-2; tentatively, D is TRBD1 (6 bases). Trimming stripped 3 bases from V and 0 bases from J, with 11 bases between. The germline V gene encodes CDR1 LNHNV and CDR2 YYDKDF (reference sequence). The CDR3 has 16 amino acids. The CDR3 is CATSRGTLANTGELFF. The DNA for the CDR3 is TGTGCCACCAGCAGGGGGACACTCGCGAACACCGGGGAGCTGTTTTTT.

The chain employs TRBV27 and TRBJ1-1; TRBD1 aligns across 9 bases. The CDR3 loop spans 16 amino acids. Trimming took 4 bases from V and 1 from J; bases not matched to a gene: 7. CDR1 is MNHEY and CDR2 is SMNVEV in the germline V gene (reference sequence). Written as DNA, the CDR3 is TGTGCCAGCAGTTCGGAACAGGGGGCCCCGAACACTGAAGCTTTCTTT. It is translated as CASSSEQGAPNTEAFF.

The V gene is TRBV4-2, the J gene TRBJ1-1, with D perhaps TRBD1 (6 bases). V shed 4 bases and J shed 4 bases, with 19 bases lying between them. This CDR3 is built from 16 residues. Germline lookup yields CDR1 LGHNA and CDR2 YNFKEQ. CDR3 sequence reads: CASSLIPGGGLTEAFF. For the CDR3, the DNA is TGTGCCAGCAGCCTAATTCCGGGAGGGGGTCTCACTGAAGCTTTCTTT.

This clone was counted only a few times. The rearrangement uses TRBV9 and TRBJ2-7; TRBD2 agrees at 7 bases. CDR1 and CDR2 (germline): SGDLS, YYNGEE. This CDR3 spans 15 amino acids. V lost 0 bases to trimming and J lost 4 bases; unmatched junction nucleotides: 7. The CDR3 nucleotides are TGTGCCAGCAGCGTAGGGGCGGGAGACGGGTACGAGCAGTACTTC. The encoded protein is CASSVGAGDGYEQYF.

V usage is TRBV7-9 and J usage is TRBJ1-4; D is possibly TRBD1 (6 bases). The V gene's germline CDR1 is SEHNR and CDR2 FQNEAQ (reference sequence). V was clipped by 5 bases and J by 0 bases, with 16 bases between them. This CDR3 comprises 17 residues. CDR3 region: CASSPPQGIATNEKLFF. The DNA for the CDR3 is TGTGCCAGCAGCCCTCCCCAGGGGATTGCAACTAATGAAAAACTGTTTTTT. Looking up the rest from reference TRBV7-9 and TRBJ1-4 gives the full variable domain: DTGVSQNPRHKITKRGQNVTFRCDPISEHNRLYWYRQTLGQGPEFLTYFQNEAQLEKSRLLSDRFSAERPKGSFSTLEIQRTEQGDSAMYLCASSPPQGIATNEKLFFGSGTQLSVL.

This rearrangement joins TRBV7-2 to TRBJ2-7, with a possible D match to TRBD2 (6 bases). Trimming removed 5 bases at V and 0 bases at J, with 14 bases between. Germline V gene lookup returns CDR1 SGHTA and CDR2 FQGNSA. This CDR3 spans 15 amino acids. The CDR3 loop is CASSLTRRSSYEQYF. CDR3 bases: TGTGCCAGCAGCCTGACTAGACGAAGCTCCTACGAGCAGTACTTC. The variable domain in full, with the rest retrieved from reference TRBV7-2 and TRBJ2-7, is GAGVSQSPSNKVTEKGKDVELRCDPISGHTALYWYRQSLGQGLEFLIYFQGNSAPDKSGLPSDRFSAERTGGSVSTLTIQRTQQEDSAVYLCASSLTRRSSYEQYFGPGTRLTVT.

The genes are TRBV2 and TRBJ2-7; the D gene is possibly TRBD1 (6 bases). In germline, CDR1 is SNHLY, CDR2 FYNNEI. V dropped 0 bases and J dropped 7 bases, with 16 bases sitting between them. The CDR3 covers 15 residues. CDR3 residues: CASSEALRQVEEQYF. DNA of the CDR3: TGTGCCAGCAGTGAAGCGCTTCGACAGGTCGAAGAGCAGTACTTC.

The gene calls are TRBV18 and TRBJ1-6; D not resolved. Germline V lookup: CDR1 KGHSH, CDR2 LQKENI. V dropped 3 bases and J dropped 0 bases, with 9 bases sitting between them. The CDR3 consists of 16 residues. The DNA for the CDR3 is TGTGCCAGCTCACCGGGAGAGGGCTCCTATAATTCACCCCTCCACTTT. Its translation: CASSPGEGSYNSPLHF.

The rearrangement joins TRBV28 to TRBJ1-1; a possible D gene is TRBD1 (6 bases). The CDR3 loop spans 16 amino acids. V lost 4 bases, J lost 3 bases, and 18 bases lay in between. The germline V gene has CDR1 MDHEN and CDR2 SYDVKM. CDR3 sequence reads: CASSYLPGTRDTEAFF. DNA of the CDR3: TGTGCCAGCAGTTACCTTCCCGGGACACGGGACACTGAAGCTTTCTTT.

This clone was recorded only once. The chain uses TRBV6-5 and TRBJ1-2; D gene unclear. The CDR3 is made up of 13 amino acids. V lost 2 bases and J lost 3, with 7 bases in between. From germline, CDR1 is MNHEY and CDR2 SVGAGI. In nucleotides, the CDR3 is TGTGCCAGCAGTTACGTACGGGACTATGGCTACACCTTC. Encoded protein: CASSYVRDYGYTF.

The rearrangement links TRBV11-3 to TRBJ2-1; 15 positions match TRBD2. Trimming at V came to 1 base and at J to 7 bases, leaving 8 bases not matched to a gene. CDR1 SGHNT and CDR2 YENEEA come from the germline V gene. This CDR3 has 18 residues. The CDR3 DNA reads TGTGCCAGCAGCTTAGGCGGTGGACTAGCGGGAGGGAATAATGAGCAGTTCTTC. Protein: CASSLGGGLAGGNNEQFF.

V is TRBV28 and J is TRBJ2-1; no firm D call. The CDR3 runs 16 residues. Germline values: CDR1 MDHEN, CDR2 SYDVKM. V was cut by 4 bases and J by 0 bases, with 13 bases left in between. The CDR3 nucleotides are TGTGCCAGCAGTTCCACGGTCTGGTCCTCCTACAATGAGCAGTTCTTC. It yields the protein CASSSTVWSSYNEQFF.

The chain has TRBV5-1 and TRBJ2-2; 7 bases fit TRBD2. Trimming took 4 bases from V and 3 from J; bases not matched to a gene: 6. The germline V gene encodes CDR1 SGHRS and CDR2 YFSETQ. The CDR3 contains 15 residues. Here the CDR3 DNA reads TGCGCCAGCAGCGTCGGGACTACCTACACCGGGGAGCTGTTTTTT. Protein product: CASSVGTTYTGELFF.